The rows below give T cell receptor beta chains drawn from one sample of a study of identical twins. TCRdb re-analysed the 5' RACE reads in MiXCR, keeping a single row per CDR3 protein. The sample lists about 890,000 distinct CDR3 sequences, roughly 12% seen once, with roughly 1.6% in the top ten. Another study also made use of these data, one on yellow fever vaccine responses in identical twins.

The sequenced sample consisted of PBMCs. These receptors originate from a woman under 30 in good health. Both conserved end residues are part of each CDR3. A D gene is named only where the DNA matches it firmly. Some rows have no size entry. The others give once, few or many, or a class for an expanded clone.

j_call: TRBJ2-1; v_call: TRBV28; d_call: TRBD2; clone_size: few; cdr3_aa: CASRGGLAGRDEQFF; cdr3_nt: TGTGCCAGCAGGGGGGGACTAGCGGGAAGAGATGAGCAGTTCTTC
j_call: TRBJ1-2; v_call: TRBV28; d_call: NA; clone_size: NA; cdr3_aa: CASHSRVVYGYTF; cdr3_nt: TGTGCCAGCCATTCCAGGGTTGTCTATGGCTACACCTTC
j_call: TRBJ2-1; v_call: TRBV5-1; d_call: TRBD1; clone_size: NA; cdr3_aa: CASSVRTGVDGGRFAAEQFF; cdr3_nt: TGCGCCAGCAGCGTACGGACAGGGGTGGACGGGGGTCGATTTGCAGCTGAGCAGTTCTTC
j_call: TRBJ2-5; v_call: TRBV3-1; d_call: NA; clone_size: few; cdr3_aa: CASRSYYGTQETQYF; cdr3_nt: TGTGCCAGCAGATCATACTACGGGACACAAGAGACCCAGTACTTC
j_call: TRBJ1-1; v_call: TRBV15; d_call: TRBD1; clone_size: few; cdr3_aa: CATSPLDRASTEAFF; cdr3_nt: TGTGCCACCAGTCCGTTGGACAGGGCGAGCACTGAAGCTTTCTTT
j_call: TRBJ2-3; v_call: TRBV6-1; d_call: TRBD1; clone_size: few; cdr3_aa: CASSPPKGAPSTDTQYF; cdr3_nt: TGTGCCAGCAGCCCACCGAAGGGGGCTCCTAGCACAGATACGCAGTATTTT
j_call: TRBJ2-4; v_call: TRBV28; d_call: NA; clone_size: NA; cdr3_aa: CASSLTDPLAKNIQYF; cdr3_nt: TGTGCCAGCAGTTTGACAGACCCGTTAGCCAAAAACATTCAGTACTTC
j_call: TRBJ1-1; v_call: TRBV29-1; d_call: NA; clone_size: many; cdr3_aa: CSVEPGNTEAFF; cdr3_nt: TGCAGCGTTGAACCGGGAAACACTGAAGCTTTCTTT
j_call: TRBJ2-3; v_call: TRBV4-1; d_call: TRBD2; clone_size: NA; cdr3_aa: CASSPLGTSESTDTQYF; cdr3_nt: TGCGCCAGCAGCCCCCTCGGGACTAGCGAAAGCACAGATACGCAGTATTTT
j_call: TRBJ2-1; v_call: TRBV6-1; d_call: TRBD2; clone_size: NA; cdr3_aa: CASSALALNEQFF; cdr3_nt: TGTGCCAGCAGTGCACTAGCGCTAAATGAGCAGTTCTTC
j_call: TRBJ2-2; v_call: TRBV2; d_call: NA; clone_size: few; cdr3_aa: CASKKTVLLELFF; cdr3_nt: TGTGCCAGCAAAAAAACGGTGCTCTTAGAGCTGTTTTTT
j_call: TRBJ2-5; v_call: TRBV2; d_call: NA; clone_size: once; cdr3_aa: CASSARPQGETQYF; cdr3_nt: TGTGCCAGCAGTGCCCGCCCCCAAGGAGAGACCCAGTACTTC
j_call: TRBJ2-3; v_call: TRBV24-1; d_call: TRBD1; clone_size: few; cdr3_aa: CATSERDRGRRGDTQYF; cdr3_nt: TGTGCCACCAGTGAGAGGGACAGGGGACGAAGGGGGGATACGCAGTATTTT
j_call: TRBJ2-5; v_call: TRBV20-1; d_call: TRBD2; clone_size: few; cdr3_aa: CSARGASGTQQTQYF; cdr3_nt: TGCAGTGCTAGAGGGGCTAGCGGGACCCAACAGACCCAGTACTTC
j_call: TRBJ1-2; v_call: TRBV29-1; d_call: NA; clone_size: few; cdr3_aa: CSVESPGRNYGYTF; cdr3_nt: TGCAGCGTTGAAAGTCCAGGGCGGAACTATGGCTACACCTTC
j_call: TRBJ2-3; v_call: TRBV10-3; d_call: TRBD2; clone_size: NA; cdr3_aa: CAISAGGGNTGTQYF; cdr3_nt: TGTGCCATCAGTGCGGGCGGGGGAAACACAGGTACGCAGTATTTT
j_call: TRBJ2-3; v_call: TRBV5-1; d_call: NA; clone_size: many; cdr3_aa: CASSLGGGPTDTQYF; cdr3_nt: TGCGCCAGCAGCTTGGGCGGGGGCCCCACAGATACGCAGTATTTT
j_call: TRBJ2-1; v_call: TRBV7-9; d_call: TRBD1; clone_size: NA; cdr3_aa: CASSLARGTGSYNEQFF; cdr3_nt: TGTGCCAGCAGCTTAGCGCGTGGGACAGGGTCCTACAATGAGCAGTTCTTC
j_call: TRBJ1-4; v_call: TRBV5-1; d_call: NA; clone_size: few; cdr3_aa: CASSPPWPREGEKLFF; cdr3_nt: TGCGCCAGCAGCCCTCCATGGCCACGAGAAGGTGAAAAACTGTTTTTT
j_call: TRBJ2-3; v_call: TRBV3-1; d_call: TRBD2; clone_size: many; cdr3_aa: CASSPRLAAGADTQYF; cdr3_nt: TGTGCCAGCAGCCCGCGACTAGCGGCAGGTGCAGATACGCAGTATTTT
j_call: TRBJ2-2; v_call: TRBV2; d_call: NA; clone_size: few; cdr3_aa: CASIGEPTSTGELFF; cdr3_nt: TGTGCCAGCATTGGGGAACCCACCTCCACCGGGGAGCTGTTTTTT
j_call: TRBJ2-5; v_call: TRBV4-1; d_call: NA; clone_size: NA; cdr3_aa: CASSQRTASETQYF; cdr3_nt: TGCGCCAGCAGCCAGCGGACCGCCTCGGAGACCCAGTACTTC
j_call: TRBJ2-7; v_call: TRBV5-1; d_call: NA; clone_size: few; cdr3_aa: CASSLKGGWSSYEQYF; cdr3_nt: TGCGCCAGCAGCTTGAAGGGCGGGTGGAGCTCCTACGAGCAGTACTTC
j_call: TRBJ1-5; v_call: TRBV4-1; d_call: NA; clone_size: NA; cdr3_aa: CASSPGHRNQPQHF; cdr3_nt: TGCGCCAGCAGCCCGGGACACCGCAATCAGCCCCAGCATTTT
j_call: TRBJ2-1; v_call: TRBV5-1; d_call: NA; clone_size: many; cdr3_aa: CASRLGTNNEQFF; cdr3_nt: TGCGCCAGCAGGCTAGGGACAAATAATGAGCAGTTCTTC
j_call: TRBJ2-5; v_call: TRBV7-9; d_call: TRBD2; clone_size: NA; cdr3_aa: CASSFDSGRWETQYF; cdr3_nt: TGTGCCAGCAGCTTTGATAGCGGGAGGTGGGAGACCCAGTACTTC
j_call: TRBJ2-5; v_call: TRBV11-2; d_call: NA; clone_size: few; cdr3_aa: CASSLYPGLLQETQYF; cdr3_nt: TGTGCCAGCAGCCTCTACCCGGGACTGCTCCAAGAGACCCAGTACTTC
j_call: TRBJ2-2; v_call: TRBV6-1; d_call: NA; clone_size: NA; cdr3_aa: CASSKGLAQNTGELFF; cdr3_nt: TGTGCCAGCAGTAAGGGGCTAGCGCAGAACACCGGGGAGCTGTTTTTT
j_call: TRBJ2-5; v_call: TRBV5-1; d_call: NA; clone_size: many; cdr3_aa: CASSADTLQETQYF; cdr3_nt: TGCGCCAGCAGCGCCGACACCTTACAAGAGACCCAGTACTTC